This T cell receptor (beta chain) was sequenced in a study of T and B cells in COVID-19 patients. TRB was amplified from around 250-500 ng of blood genomic DNA. BIOMED2 TRB-A/B primer pools were used in multiplex TRB PCR. TCRdb re-derived calls from the multiplex PCR reads in MiXCR, one entry per CDR3 protein. The sample records about 3,300 distinct CDR3 sequences, approximately 22% being singletons. This clonotype has a handful of counts. The sequenced sample was blood. The receptor was derived from a human donor with active COVID-19.

CDR3 bases: TGCGCCAGCAGCCAAGGCCCGACTAGCTTCAATGAGCAGTTCTTC. Encoded protein: CASSQGPTSFNEQFF. The chain carries TRBV4-3 and TRBJ2-1, with TRBD2 matching 7 bases. V shed 1 base, J shed 6 bases, and the junction held 6 bases outside the gene matches. From germline, CDR1 is LGHNA and CDR2 YSLEER. The CDR3 sequence is 15 residues long.